What follows is one T cell receptor (beta chain) and its context. Its binding antigen is unknown. Base-call qualities are not available, and no considerably larger clone is one nucleotide away. These data are taken from a study of blood T cell repertoires in COVID-19 (dated by TCRdb to the early 2020s). Broadly, across the study: The collaborator samples originated in the United States, Italy and Spain and spanned the acute and convalescent phases of COVID-19. The material from the prospective study consisted of cDNA or gDNA derived from T cells, B-cell-depleted T cells, or PBMCs. Subjects who had been exposed to COVID-19, were actively infected with it, or had recovered from it provided the deeply sampled blood TCRbeta repertoires that made up the dataset. The repertoires were released in a freely available public database intended as a resource for research on the immune response to SARS-CoV-2. Samples came from the ongoing ImmuneRACE study (first 160 participants) plus 1,254 subjects from 6 global collaborators. Nearly every sample came with metadata listing a de-identified subject ID, COVID-19 status, age in years and sex. Where HLA class I and class II types were available, the types were taken from metadata supplied by the sample provider, not from assay-based typing. The research as a whole found: The quantity of clinical and demographic metadata differed by source and by participant and was supplied without curation.

The junction carries 12 bases between V and J, which are trimmed by 4 bases and 1 base respectively. Taken from the germline V gene, the CDR1 and CDR2 loops are SGDLS and YYNGEE. From its cysteine to its phenylalanine, the CDR3 spans 16 amino acids. This entry keeps only the CDR3 DNA: 48 bases, framed from base 1. The immunoSEQ Assay, a bias-controlled multiplex PCR, was used to amplify TCRbeta CDR3 regions from genomic DNA. The authors processed their data as follows. The number of nucleated cells in each sample was estimated from the amplification of reference gene primers within the assay. To quantify the absolute abundance of each unique TCRbeta CDR3 rearrangement, sequence reads were collapsed and filtered. For each sample, productive Simpson clonality was calculated as the square root of Simpson's diversity index over productive rearrangements. The clones in this table, taken by TCRdb from immuneACCESS, are in-frame only. Not every clone is retained; where verified, under half of the shortfall comes from an unresolved V gene, and the cause of the rest is unknown. Clone size and the V and J calls come from that table; the DNA yielded D and trimming. The sample yields 52,000 or so clones; around 81% were counted once. Together, the top ten hold under 5% of the sample.

Each collaborating institution followed its own protocols to collect whole blood in K2EDTA tubes. For TCRbeta analysis, collaborators shipped samples in one of three forms: frozen whole blood, isolated PBMCs, or DNA extracted from either of those sample types. What was sequenced was peripheral blood. This TCR derives from a human donor in a cohort sampled during active COVID-19. This receptor chain uses TRBV9 and TRBJ2-6, with no D gene named confidently. The encoded CDR3 is CASSSRRLSGANVLTF. The sequenced DNA: TGTGCCAGCAGCTCGAGGCGCCTTTCTGGGGCCAACGTCCTGACTTTC.